Here is one T cell receptor beta chain with its context. Its specificity is unknown. Arm-PCR of CDR3 regions with iRepertoire HTBI primers generated TCR beta libraries. How the authors handled the data: From all samples, identification returned 14 TRBJ and roughly 65 TRBV segments. TCRdb used MiXCR to reprocess the multiplex PCR reads, holding one entry per CDR3 protein. V and J calls and clone size were set by TCRdb, not the authors. The table includes approximately 380,000 distinct CDR3 sequences, roughly 20% detected once. This record belongs to a study of regulatory T cells in long-lasting Graves disease. Study summary: Persistent Graves' disease meant over 5 years of antithyroid drugs with positive TSH receptor antibodies.

Time point here: persistent/refractory GD, antithyroid drugs over 5 years with positive TRAb. Generation of the TCR library employed RNA extracted from PBMCs. The CDR3 is 12 amino acids. The ends were cut back, 3 bases at V and 10 bases at J, with 9 bases in the middle. CDR1 and CDR2 (germline): MGHRA, YSYEKL. Study conclusions and caveats: Owing to a sample size that was small, accuracy may have been reduced. Newly diagnosed disease favored TRBV20-1 and TRBJ2-1 over persistent disease.

This receptor was obtained from a female donor with Graves disease. This sequence joins TRBV4-1 and TRBJ1-4; no clear D. Sequencing used peripheral blood mononuclear cells (PBMCs), obtained when the disease was refractory, from a patient treated with antithyroid drugs. DNA for the CDR3: TGCGCCAGCAGCCAGGAAGGGAGAAAACTGTTTTTT. It codes for CASSQEGRKLFF.